Listed below are T cell receptor beta chains from one sample, sequenced in a study of blood T cell repertoires in COVID-19. This table comes from immunoSEQ multiplex PCR, and its TCRdb copy is limited to in-frame clones, with some not included. The sample has 200,000 or so clones; 88% are singletons. Sample: peripheral blood. These receptor sequences come from a man between 65 and 79 years old with active or convalescent COVID-19. Both conserved end residues are part of each CDR3. A D gene is named only where the DNA matches it firmly. The size of a clone is reported for some rows only, either as once, few or many, or as a class for expanded clones.

size,D,J,V,CDR3,DNA
-,-,TRBJ1-1,TRBV11-2,CASSTNRAGTEAFF,TGTGCCAGCAGCACCAACCGGGCGGGCACTGAAGCTTTCTTT
-,-,TRBJ2-5,TRBV6-6,CASSYPRVTQYF,TGTGCCAGCAGTTACCCCCGGGTGACCCAGTACTTC
-,-,TRBJ1-1,TRBV28,CASRSHGGRTEAFF,TGTGCCAGCAGGTCTCATGGGGGCCGCACTGAAGCTTTCTTT
-,TRBD2,TRBJ2-1,TRBV6-5,CASGHSGGEQFF,TGTGCCAGCGGACATAGCGGGGGAGAACAGTTCTTC
-,TRBD1,TRBJ2-3,TRBV6-6,CASSLDRVGGTDTQYF,TGTGCCAGCAGCCTAGACAGGGTTGGGGGTACAGATACGCAGTATTTT
-,-,TRBJ1-3,TRBV5-1,CASSLDRISGNTIYF,TGCGCCAGCAGCTTGGACAGGATCTCTGGAAACACCATATATTTT
-,TRBD2,TRBJ2-5,TRBV7-6,CASSRGLAGGQETQYF,TGTGCCAGCAGCCGGGGACTAGCGGGGGGGCAGGAGACCCAGTACTTC
once,-,TRBJ1-1,TRBV10-1,CASSEGRVNTEAFF,TGCGCCAGCAGTGAAGGCAGGGTCAACACTGAAGCTTTCTTT
-,TRBD1,TRBJ1-3,TRBV7-2,CASSLEGTGSGNTIYF,TGTGCCAGCAGCTTAGAAGGGACAGGCTCTGGAAACACCATATATTTT
-,TRBD1,TRBJ1-6,TRBV2,CASSGSPGQFSPLHF,TGTGCCAGCAGTGGGTCCCCGGGACAGTTTTCACCCCTCCACTTT
-,-,TRBJ1-1,TRBV10-3,CAIRGLGLMNTEAFF,TGTGCCATCAGGGGCCTGGGACTAATGAACACTGAAGCTTTCTTT
-,-,TRBJ2-7,TRBV30,CAWNGRGDEQYF,TGTGCCTGGAATGGCAGGGGTGACGAGCAGTACTTC
-,-,TRBJ1-1,TRBV2,CAMQWIRRTEAFF,TGTGCCATGCAGTGGATCAGGCGCACTGAAGCTTTCTTT
-,-,TRBJ2-6,TRBV19,CASSMGRPGANVLTF,TGTGCCAGTAGTATGGGGCGACCTGGGGCCAACGTCCTGACTTTC
-,-,TRBJ2-1,TRBV24-1,CATRPNRSSYNEQFF,TGTGCCACCAGGCCGAACCGGAGCTCCTACAATGAGCAGTTCTTC
-,-,TRBJ2-2,TRBV28,CASKSPKLTRGTGELFF,TGTGCCAGCAAAAGCCCTAAACTAACCCGGGGCACCGGGGAGCTGTTTTTT
-,TRBD1,TRBJ2-1,TRBV27,CASRSLSGTGGMDSTNEQFF,TGTGCCAGCAGATCCCTCTCCGGGACAGGGGGCATGGACTCTACAAATGAGCAGTTCTTC
-,TRBD1,TRBJ2-3,TRBV10-3,CAISGLSGGAVDTQYF,TGTGCCATCAGTGGTTTGTCAGGGGGCGCGGTAGATACGCAGTATTTT
few,TRBD1,TRBJ1-3,TRBV28,CASTTTDRVSGNTIYF,TGTGCCAGCACCACTACCGACAGGGTCTCTGGAAACACCATATATTTT
once,TRBD1,TRBJ1-6,TRBV10-3,CAISEFGTENSPLHF,TGTGCCATCAGTGAATTCGGGACAGAGAATTCACCCCTCCACTTT
-,-,TRBJ1-3,TRBV28,CASSSAGAHSGNTIYF,TGTGCCAGCAGTTCCGCGGGGGCACACTCTGGAAACACCATATATTTT
-,TRBD2,TRBJ2-1,TRBV28,CASSFSGGRITEQFF,TGTGCCAGCAGTTTCTCTGGCGGGAGAATTACTGAGCAGTTCTTC
few,-,TRBJ2-2,TRBV5-1,CASSPTPGGTGELFF,TGCGCCAGCAGCCCCACTCCCGGGGGCACCGGGGAGCTGTTTTTT
-,TRBD2,TRBJ2-5,TRBV28,CASGGTGGRETQYF,TGTGCCAGCGGGGGGACGGGGGGGCGAGAGACCCAGTACTTC
-,-,TRBJ2-5,TRBV20-1,CSAQTLGAQYF,TGCAGTGCTCAGACTCTCGGGGCCCAGTACTTC
-,-,TRBJ1-4,TRBV6-1,CASSEEMTVVVKLFF,TGTGCCAGCAGTGAAGAGATGACAGTTGTTGTGAAACTGTTTTTT
few,-,TRBJ1-4,TRBV9,CASSVATGQTNEKLFF,TGTGCCAGCAGCGTAGCTACTGGGCAGACTAATGAAAAACTGTTTTTT
-,TRBD1,TRBJ2-5,TRBV6-2/TRBV6-3,CASSSGTGFQETQYF,TGTGCCAGCAGTTCCGGGACAGGGTTCCAAGAGACCCAGTACTTC
-,TRBD1,TRBJ1-1,TRBV29-1,CSVEVQGVTEAFF,TGCAGCGTTGAAGTACAGGGGGTTACTGAAGCTTTCTTT
-,TRBD1,TRBJ2-5,TRBV5-1,CASSDDRDTLQETQYF,TGCGCCAGCAGCGACGACAGGGACACACTGCAAGAGACCCAGTACTTC
-,TRBD2,TRBJ2-3,TRBV12-5,CASSKRGGLFGTDTQYF,TGTGCTAGTTCCAAACGGGGGGGACTATTTGGCACAGATACGCAGTATTTT
-,TRBD2,TRBJ2-7,TRBV24-1,CATSESGGGTYEQYF,TGTGCCACCAGTGAAAGCGGGGGGGGGACCTACGAGCAGTACTTC
-,TRBD1,TRBJ2-2,TRBV7-2,CASSFLPGQGHTGELFF,TGTGCCAGCAGCTTTTTACCGGGACAGGGGCACACCGGGGAGCTGTTTTTT
-,-,TRBJ2-7,TRBV5-1,CASSFSGTSGEQYF,TGCGCCAGCAGCTTTAGTGGGACATCAGGAGAGCAGTACTTC
-,TRBD1,TRBJ1-6,TRBV9,CASSAGTGNSPLHF,TGTGCCAGCAGCGCGGGGACAGGGAATTCACCCCTCCACTTT
-,-,TRBJ1-1,TRBV5-6,CASSLYSGETEAFF,TGTGCCAGCAGCTTGTATTCAGGGGAGACTGAAGCTTTCTTT
few,TRBD1,TRBJ2-1,TRBV6-1,CASGEPGQGYNEQFF,TGTGCCAGCGGTGAACCGGGACAGGGGTATAATGAGCAGTTCTTC
-,TRBD1,TRBJ2-7,TRBV7-9,CASSRQGAYEQYF,TGTGCCAGCAGCCGCCAGGGGGCTTACGAGCAGTACTTC
-,-,TRBJ2-5,TRBV3-1/TRBV3-2,CASSQDGAKETQYF,TGTGCCAGCAGCCAAGATGGAGCGAAAGAGACCCAGTACTTC
-,TRBD2,TRBJ2-1,TRBV2,CASRGLAGGPEQFF,TGTGCCAGCAGGGGACTAGCGGGAGGGCCAGAGCAGTTCTTC
-,TRBD2,TRBJ2-1,TRBV7-2,CASSSRRGGEVEQFF,TGTGCCAGCAGCTCAAGGCGCGGGGGGGAGGTTGAGCAGTTCTTC
-,TRBD2,TRBJ2-5,TRBV5-5,CASSLGQTSGGQETQYF,TGTGCCAGCAGCTTGGGCCAGACTAGCGGGGGACAAGAGACCCAGTACTTC
once,-,TRBJ2-3,TRBV27,CASSLGRNTDTQYF,TGTGCCAGCAGTTTAGGGAGAAACACAGATACGCAGTATTTT
few,-,TRBJ2-7,TRBV10-1,CASSRGSRSEQYF,TGCGCCAGCAGCAGGGGATCCCGGTCCGAGCAGTACTTC
-,TRBD1,TRBJ1-5,TRBV2,CASGEQGGNQPQHF,TGTGCCAGCGGGGAGCAGGGGGGTAATCAGCCCCAGCATTTT
-,TRBD1,TRBJ2-1,TRBV7-2,CASSLDRGYEQFF,TGTGCCAGCAGCTTGGACAGGGGCTATGAGCAGTTCTTC
few,TRBD1,TRBJ2-2,TRBV27,CASSGQGAIGELFF,TGTGCCAGCAGCGGACAGGGGGCGATCGGGGAGCTGTTTTTT
once,-,TRBJ2-7,TRBV29-1,CSVVGRAYEQYF,TGCAGCGTTGTAGGGAGAGCCTACGAGCAGTACTTC
-,-,TRBJ2-7,TRBV10-2,CASMLQGFCYEQYF,TGCGCCAGCATGCTCCAGGGTTTTTGTTACGAGCAGTACTTC
-,TRBD1,TRBJ2-1,TRBV13,CASSLGTGGWNEQFF,TGTGCCAGCAGCTTAGGGACAGGGGGCTGGAATGAGCAGTTCTTC
-,TRBD1,TRBJ2-7,TRBV27,CASRGTAPRYEQYF,TGTGCCAGCAGAGGGACAGCGCCCCGCTACGAGCAGTACTTC
-,TRBD2,TRBJ2-3,TRBV28,CASRPQGLAGIGGGTDTQYF,TGTGCCAGCAGACCGCAGGGACTAGCGGGAATTGGGGGGGGCACAGATACGCAGTATTTT
-,TRBD1,TRBJ2-1,TRBV6-5,CASSSTGTVYNEQFF,TGTGCCAGCAGTTCCACCGGGACAGTATACAATGAGCAGTTCTTC
-,-,TRBJ1-5,TRBV24-1,CATSARGARDQPQHF,TGTGCCACCAGTGCACGGGGGGCCAGGGATCAGCCCCAGCATTTT
-,-,TRBJ1-4,TRBV3-1/TRBV3-2,CASSSTGGYEKLFF,TGTGCCAGCAGCTCAACGGGAGGATATGAAAAACTGTTTTTT
once,-,TRBJ1-3,TRBV6-2/TRBV6-3,CASSYSRGLAGNTIYF,TGTGCCAGCAGTTACTCACGGGGTCTCGCTGGAAACACCATATATTTT
-,TRBD1,TRBJ2-7,TRBV11-2,CASSLEGRGPSYEQYF,TGTGCCAGCAGCTTAGAGGGCAGGGGGCCTTCCTACGAGCAGTACTTC
-,TRBD2,TRBJ2-1,TRBV7-6,CASSLTSGRAGDEQFF,TGTGCCAGCAGCTTAACTAGCGGGAGGGCCGGGGATGAGCAGTTCTTC
-,TRBD2,TRBJ2-2,TRBV11-2,CASSFLSGGVNTGELFF,TGTGCCAGCAGCTTCCTAAGCGGGGGAGTTAACACCGGGGAGCTGTTTTTT